These 15 T cell receptor beta chains share one sample of origin, sequenced in a study of cytomegalovirus exposure and HLA in healthy donors. 13 Jbeta primers and 60 Vbeta primers were used for the PCR. TCRdb keeps only in-frame clones here, not all; method: immunoSEQ multiplex PCR. Among more than 50,000 clones, approximately 80% were seen once, and the ten largest hold approximately 2.3%. The sample comprised PBMCs. These receptors were taken from a female donor in good health and CMV-seronegative.

This chain uses TRBV11-2 with TRBJ2-2; 9 nucleotides align to TRBD2. With 5 bases clipped from V and 3 bases from J, the junction kept 4 bases outside the gene matches. From germline, CDR1 is SGHAT and CDR2 FQNNGV. CDR3 length equals 15 residues. Written as DNA, the CDR3 is TGTGCCAGCAGCAGTGGGACTAGCCACACCGGGGAGCTGTTTTTT. It codes for CASSSGTSHTGELFF. The full variable domain, in which reference TRBV11-2 and TRBJ2-2 provide the parts outside the CDR3, is EAGVAQSPRYKIIEKRQSVAFWCNPISGHATLYWYQQILGQGPKLLIQFQNNGVVDDSQLPKDRFSAERLKGVDSTLKIQPAKLEDSAVYLCASSSGTSHTGELFFGEGSRLTVL.

CDR3 in DNA: TGTGCCAGCAGACCCCAGGGGTGGGGGGAGCAGTTCTTC. The encoded protein is CASRPQGWGEQFF. The chain couples TRBV28 to TRBJ2-1, with D possibly matching TRBD1 (6 bases). V was cut by 6 bases and J by 10 bases, with 16 bases left in between. The CDR3 sequence is 13 residues long. From germline, CDR1 is MDHEN and CDR2 SYDVKM. Together with reference TRBV28 and TRBJ2-1, the CDR3 gives the full variable domain: DVKVTQSSRYLVKRTGEKVFLECVQDMDHENMFWYRQDPGLGLRLIYFSYDVKMKEKGDIPEGYSVSREKKERFSLILESASTNQTSMYLCASRPQGWGEQFFGPGTRLTVL.

This chain links TRBV7-6 with TRBJ2-1, with 7 bases lining up with TRBD2. Germline V CDR1 and CDR2: SGHVS, FNYEAQ. The CDR3 contains 14 residues. V lost 5 bases and J lost 7; bases outside the gene matches: 8. CDR3 DNA: TGTGCCAGCAGCCGCCGGGGGGTGGGGAATGAGCAGTTCTTC. Translation gives CASSRRGVGNEQFF. The full variable domain, in which reference TRBV7-6 and TRBJ2-1 provide the parts outside the CDR3, is GAGVSQSPRYKVTKRGQDVALRCDPISGHVSLYWYRQALGQGPEFLTYFNYEAQQDKSGLPNDRFSAERPEGSISTLTIQRTEQRDSAMYRCASSRRGVGNEQFFGPGTRLTVL.

The genes are TRBV6-1 and TRBJ2-6, with D possibly TRBD1 on 6 matching bases. Germline-derived CDR1 and CDR2 are MNHNS and SASEGT. The CDR3 covers 16 residues. Trimming removed 3 bases at V and 0 bases at J, with 9 bases between. CDR3: CASSEMDSSGANVLTF. CDR3 in DNA: TGTGCCAGCAGTGAGATGGACAGCTCTGGGGCCAACGTCCTGACTTTC.

Comments on this clone: The junction departs from germline at one end; a sequencing error may be responsible. This sequence joins TRBV7-7 and TRBJ2-5, with D perhaps TRBD1 (6 bases). Looked up from germline, CDR1 is SSHAT and CDR2 is FNYEAQ (reference sequence). The CDR3 contains 14 residues. The DNA for the CDR3 is TGTGCTAGCAGCCACCAGGGGTTGTCCGAGACCCAGTACTTC. This codes for CASSHQGLSETQYF.

The chain is built from TRBV5-1 and TRBJ2-7, with no clear D. Germline lookup yields CDR1 SGHRS and CDR2 YFSETQ. The CDR3 totals 13 residues. Between the trimmed V and J ends, which lost 2 bases and 2 bases, there was a span of 8 bases. CDR3 sequence reads: CASSFDTAYEQYF. CDR3 coding DNA: TGCGCCAGCAGCTTTGACACTGCCTACGAGCAGTACTTC.

V and J are TRBV10-3 and TRBJ2-1; TRBD2 matches at 10 bases. Germline assignment: CDR1 ENHRY and CDR2 SYGVKD. V shed 0 bases and J 10 bases; nucleotides not matched to a gene: 12. The CDR3 sequence is 17 residues long. The CDR3, as DNA: TGTGCCATCAGTGAGTCGAACGGACTAGCGGCTCGCGGCGAGCAGTTCTTC. The encoded protein is CAISESNGLAARGEQFF.

To note about this clone: At one of its ends the junction is not consistent with the germline gene, which may arise from a read error. Additional DNA sequences in this sample encode the identical CDR3. The V call is TRBV5-6, the J call TRBJ1-6, with TRBD1 as a possible D gene (6 bases). The CDR3 loop spans 16 amino acids. Germline V gene sequence: CDR1 SGHDT, CDR2 YYEEEE. CDR3 loop: CASSFQGRSYNSPLHF. The CDR3 DNA is TGTGCCAGCAGCTTCCAGGGGAGATCCTATAATTCCCCCCTCCACTTT.

The CDR3 sequence: CAWSVGDRWNEQFF. CDR3 DNA sequence: TGTGCCTGGAGTGTAGGGGACAGGTGGAATGAGCAGTTCTTC. The genes are TRBV30 and TRBJ2-1; 8 bases map to TRBD1. The CDR3 covers 14 residues. V lost 0 bases and J lost 7; bases outside the gene matches: 5. Germline CDR1 reads GTSNPN; CDR2 reads SVGIG (reference sequence).

As DNA, the CDR3 is TGTGCCAGCAGTTTAGGGAGGAATCAGCCCCAGCATTTT. As protein: CASSLGRNQPQHF. The chain combines TRBV27 with TRBJ1-5; D remains ambiguous. Germline V gene data show CDR1 as MNHEY and CDR2 as SMNVEV (reference sequence). The CDR3 has 13 amino acids. Trimming shortened V by 2 bases and J by 4 bases, and 6 bases separated the two germline ends.

This clone was counted a few times. The genes are TRBV6-6 and TRBJ1-5, with TRBD1 as a possible D gene (5 bases). Trimming removed 6 bases at V and 5 bases at J, with 14 bases between. The CDR3 loop spans 14 amino acids. CDR1 and CDR2 (germline): MNHNY, SVGAGI (reference sequence). The CDR3 coding sequence is TGTGCCAGCAGCCTTACAGGTTTCGATCAGCCCCAGCATTTT. Translated: CASSLTGFDQPQHF.

J is TRBJ2-7 and V is TRBV5-1; possibly TRBD1 for D (6 bases). Trimming took off 3 bases at V and 5 bases at J, with 21 bases between the two ends. The germline V gene has CDR1 SGHRS and CDR2 YFSETQ. The CDR3 runs to 16 residues. The CDR3 spells CASSSKQGPGAHEQYF. DNA of the CDR3: TGCGCCAGCAGCTCGAAACAGGGTCCCGGAGCCCACGAGCAGTACTTC.

This clone came up once. The V call is TRBV30, the J call TRBJ2-3; a possible D gene is TRBD2 (6 bases). V gave up 4 bases and J gave up 0 bases, with 8 bases separating them. Per germline, CDR1 GTSNPN and CDR2 SVGIG (reference sequence). CDR3 size: 13 residues. CDR3 sequence (DNA): TGTGCCTGGAACGGGGGAAGCACAGATACGCAGTATTTT. As protein: CAWNGGSTDTQYF.

The rearrangement uses TRBV28 and TRBJ1-1, with no clear D. CDR1 and CDR2 from the germline V gene are MDHEN and SYDVKM. The V end was cut by 6 bases, the J end by 4 bases, with 6 bases between. The CDR3 length is 11 residues. CDR3 nucleotide sequence: TGTGCCAGCAGCTACTTCACTGAAGCTTTCTTT. Translated, it gives CASSYFTEAFF.

The CDR3 bases are TGTGCCAGCAGCTTGCAGGGGGTGTACGAGCAGTACTTC. Protein product: CASSLQGVYEQYF. The J gene is TRBJ2-7, the V gene TRBV5-6; 7 nucleotides align to TRBD1. The V segment lost 1 base and the J segment 4 bases; nucleotides outside the gene matches: 2. Per germline, CDR1 SGHDT and CDR2 YYEEEE. The CDR3 is made up of 13 amino acids.